What follows is one T cell receptor beta chain and its context. The target of this receptor is not known. No base qualities exist here, and no much larger clone lies one base off it. The data were obtained in a study of CD4 T cells in relation to SARS-CoV-2 and coronaviruses (dated by TCRdb to the early 2020s). For the study in its entirety: The ViraFEST assay cultured PBMCs with antigen for more than nine days, then sequenced TCR beta CDR3s to find antigen-specific clonal expansions. The negative reference condition was either a culture with an HIV-1 Nef peptide pool or a culture with no peptide. Patient-derived lymphoblastoid cell lines were used to map the HLA restriction of shared crossreactive spike epitopes. The study assessed, at the TCR clonotype level, memory CD4+ T cell crossreactivity between SARS-CoV-2 and common cold coronavirus spike proteins. The Adaptive Biotechnologies TCR-sequencing kit was used to sequence samples from a few pre-COVID donors and the naive versus memory experiments, while other data came from Illumina-based sequencing. A different TCR-beta assay, based on Illumina, was used to sequence expansion assays from other donors in the study. Study-wide conclusions, independent of this receptor: Crossreactive clones showed significantly weaker SARS-CoV-2-driven expansion than monoreactive clones, consistent with antigenic imprinting. Roughly 65% of donors had memory CD4+ clonotypes that crossrecognized SARS-CoV-2 and at least one common cold coronavirus spike. Because no donor provided both pre-pandemic and post-infection samples, tracing the source of pre-existing responses was limited. The study was limited by small numbers of patients and tested TCRs. Since the crossreactivity analysis centred on spike protein, crossreactivity against other viral proteins was not assessed.

Libraries were made using the immunoSEQ multiplex PCR assay. Per the source publication's procedure: Preprocessing removed nonproductive sequences and CDR3s not starting with C, not ending with F or W, or shorter than 7 amino acids. Antigen-specific clonotypes were called with the MANAFEST web app, based on expansion relative to reference and other culture wells. To be counted as positive, a clone had to show significant expansion compared with the reference culture, at an FDR below 0.05, in 2 of 3 replicate wells. To be called positive, a clone also had to show significant expansion compared with every other tandem well and an odds ratio greater than 5. After three terminal residues were trimmed from each end, CDR3 homology was quantified as pairwise Levenshtein distance using the stringdist R package. TCRdb carries this immuneACCESS record with in-frame sequences only. Its versions omit some clonotypes, under half of them owing to an unresolved V gene in the studies checked, with the rest unexplained. The V and J calls and clone size are taken from that table; D and trimming were inferred from the DNA. This sample gives tens of thousands of clones in total; about 70% of them show up just once. The ten largest clones take up around 19% of the sample.

CD4+ T cells from unexposed donors were collected before the COVID-19 pandemic (2011-2018). The EasySep CD4+ T cell isolation kit was used to isolate CD4+ T cells once the cultures had run for roughly eleven days. As cell numbers permitted, CD4+ T cells from unexposed donors were tested for reactivity to SARS-CoV-2 S and N and to four common cold coronavirus spike pools. PBMCs were cultured at about 1.9 million per well in IMDM supplemented with 5% human AB serum and 7.5 to 10 IU/ml IL-2. Half of the culture medium was replaced with fresh IL-2-containing medium on days 3 and 7. In general, every peptide culture condition was set up in three replicate wells. The leukapheresis product for the unexposed donors was obtained through commercial purchase. Ficoll-Paque PLUS gradient centrifugation was used to isolate PBMCs from leukapheresis product or whole blood. PBMCs were either used fresh in the expansion assay or cryopreserved at -140 degrees C. The QIAamp Micro DNA Kit was used to extract genomic DNA from the CD4+ T cells.

Sequencing used CD4+ T cells from PBMCs, cultured in vitro. The source is a human donor in good health.

The CDR3 region has the sequence CASSYSRWSYEQYF. The DNA is as follows: TGTGCCAGCAGTTACTCACGGTGGAGCTACGAGCAGTACTTC. The rearrangement combines TRBV6-5 with TRBJ2-7; no D gene can be assigned with confidence. Between the V and J ends, shortened by 0 bases and 3 bases respectively, the junction contains 9 bases. From the germline V gene, CDR1 is MNHEY and CDR2 is SVGAGI. Counted from cysteine to phenylalanine, this CDR3 has 14 amino acids. Here the CDR3 DNA is all that survives: 42 bases in frame from base 1.